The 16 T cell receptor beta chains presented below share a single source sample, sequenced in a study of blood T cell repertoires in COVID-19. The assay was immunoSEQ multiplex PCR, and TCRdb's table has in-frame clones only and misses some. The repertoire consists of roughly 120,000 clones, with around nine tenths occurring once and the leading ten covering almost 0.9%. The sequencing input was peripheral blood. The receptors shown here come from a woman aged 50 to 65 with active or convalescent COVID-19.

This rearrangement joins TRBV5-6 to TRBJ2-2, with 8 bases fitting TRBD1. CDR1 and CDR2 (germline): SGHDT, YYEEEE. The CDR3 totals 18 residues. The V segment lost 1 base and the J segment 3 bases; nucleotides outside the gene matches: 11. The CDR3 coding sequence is TGTGCCAGCAGCTTGACCATCCTAAAGGACAGGGACACCGGGGAGCTGTTTTTT. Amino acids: CASSLTILKDRDTGELFF.

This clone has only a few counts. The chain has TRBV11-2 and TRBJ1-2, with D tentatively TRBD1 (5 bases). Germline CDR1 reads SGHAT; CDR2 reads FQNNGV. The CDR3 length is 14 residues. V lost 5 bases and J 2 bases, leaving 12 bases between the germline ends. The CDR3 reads CASSPFGGNYGYTF. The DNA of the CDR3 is TGTGCCAGCAGCCCCTTTGGGGGGAACTATGGCTACACCTTC.

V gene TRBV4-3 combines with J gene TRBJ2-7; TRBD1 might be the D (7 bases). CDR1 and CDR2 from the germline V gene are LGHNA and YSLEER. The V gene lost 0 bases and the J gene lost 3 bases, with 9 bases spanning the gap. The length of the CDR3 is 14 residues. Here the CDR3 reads CASSQDQGGYEQYF. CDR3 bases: TGCGCCAGCAGCCAAGATCAGGGGGGCTACGAGCAGTACTTC.

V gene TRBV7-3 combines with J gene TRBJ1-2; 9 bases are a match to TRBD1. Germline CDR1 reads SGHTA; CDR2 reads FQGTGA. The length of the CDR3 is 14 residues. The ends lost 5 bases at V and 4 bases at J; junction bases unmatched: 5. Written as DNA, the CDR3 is TGTGCCAGCAGCCGAGACAGGGGGGGCTATGGCTACACCTTC. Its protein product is CASSRDRGGYGYTF.

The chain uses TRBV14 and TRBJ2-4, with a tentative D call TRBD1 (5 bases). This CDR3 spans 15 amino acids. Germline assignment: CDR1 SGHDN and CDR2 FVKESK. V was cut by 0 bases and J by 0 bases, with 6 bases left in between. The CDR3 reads CASSQEGVAKNIQYF. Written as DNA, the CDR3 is TGTGCCAGCAGCCAAGAAGGGGTAGCCAAAAACATTCAGTACTTC.

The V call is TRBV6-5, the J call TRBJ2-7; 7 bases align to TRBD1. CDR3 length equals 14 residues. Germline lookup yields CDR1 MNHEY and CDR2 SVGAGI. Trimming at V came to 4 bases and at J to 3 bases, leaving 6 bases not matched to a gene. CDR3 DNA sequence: TGTGCCAGCAGTTTGACAGGGAATGACTACGAGCAGTACTTC. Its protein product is CASSLTGNDYEQYF.

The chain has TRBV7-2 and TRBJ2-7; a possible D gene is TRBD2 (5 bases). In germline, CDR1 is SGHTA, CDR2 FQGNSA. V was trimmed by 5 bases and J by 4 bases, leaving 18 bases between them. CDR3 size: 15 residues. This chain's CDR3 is CASSGSRGGKYEQYF. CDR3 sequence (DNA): TGTGCCAGCAGCGGGAGCCGGGGTGGTAAATACGAGCAGTACTTC.

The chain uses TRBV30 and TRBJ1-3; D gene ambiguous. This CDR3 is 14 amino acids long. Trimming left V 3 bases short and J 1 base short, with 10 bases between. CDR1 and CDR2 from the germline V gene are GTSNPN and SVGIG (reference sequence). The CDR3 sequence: CAWSFSRSGNTIYF. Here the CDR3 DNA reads TGTGCCTGGAGCTTCTCCAGATCTGGAAACACCATATATTTT.

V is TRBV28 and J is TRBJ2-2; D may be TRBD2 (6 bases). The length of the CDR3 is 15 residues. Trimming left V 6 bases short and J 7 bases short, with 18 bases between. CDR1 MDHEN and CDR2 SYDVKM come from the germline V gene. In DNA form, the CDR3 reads TGTGCCAGCAGCATTCCGGGACTCTATGACGGGGAGCTGTTTTTT. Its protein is CASSIPGLYDGELFF.

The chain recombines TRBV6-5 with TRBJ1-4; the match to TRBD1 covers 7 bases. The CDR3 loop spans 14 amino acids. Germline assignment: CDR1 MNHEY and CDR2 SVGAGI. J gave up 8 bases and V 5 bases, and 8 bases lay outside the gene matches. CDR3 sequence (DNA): TGTGCCAGCAGTCCCGGGACAGCGCTGGAAAAACTGTTTTTT. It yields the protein CASSPGTALEKLFF.

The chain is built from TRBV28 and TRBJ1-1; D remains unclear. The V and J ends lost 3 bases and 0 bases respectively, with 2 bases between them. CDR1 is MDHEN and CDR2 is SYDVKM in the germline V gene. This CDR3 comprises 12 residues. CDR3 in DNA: TGTGCCAGCAGTTTCTTGAACACTGAAGCTTTCTTT. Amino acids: CASSFLNTEAFF.

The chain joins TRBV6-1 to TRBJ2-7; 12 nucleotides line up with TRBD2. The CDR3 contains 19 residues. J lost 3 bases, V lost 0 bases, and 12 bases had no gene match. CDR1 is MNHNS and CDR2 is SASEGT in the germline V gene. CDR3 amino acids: CASSEAAFLAGGEDYEQYF. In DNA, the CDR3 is TGTGCCAGCAGTGAAGCAGCGTTTCTAGCGGGAGGGGAAGACTACGAGCAGTACTTC.

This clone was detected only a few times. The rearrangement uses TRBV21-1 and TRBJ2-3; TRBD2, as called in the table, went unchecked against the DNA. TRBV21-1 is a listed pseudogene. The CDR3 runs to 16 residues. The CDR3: CASSKGGREGIDTQYF. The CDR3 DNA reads TGTGCCAGCAGCAAAGGTGGACGGGAGGGGATAGATACGCAGTATTTT.

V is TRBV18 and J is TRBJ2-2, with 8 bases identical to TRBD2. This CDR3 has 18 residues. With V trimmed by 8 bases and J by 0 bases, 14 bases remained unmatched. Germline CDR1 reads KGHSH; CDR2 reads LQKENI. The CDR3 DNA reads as TGTGCCAGCCCTCGAGGGGTTAGCGGGACTTCGAACACCGGGGAGCTGTTTTTT. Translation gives CASPRGVSGTSNTGELFF.

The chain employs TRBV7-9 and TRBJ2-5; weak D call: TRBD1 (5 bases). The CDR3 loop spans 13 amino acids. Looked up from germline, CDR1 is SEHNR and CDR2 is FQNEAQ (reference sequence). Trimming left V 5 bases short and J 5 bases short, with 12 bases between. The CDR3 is CASSPRARETQYF. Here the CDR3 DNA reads TGTGCCAGCAGCCCCAGGGCCCGGGAGACCCAGTACTTC.

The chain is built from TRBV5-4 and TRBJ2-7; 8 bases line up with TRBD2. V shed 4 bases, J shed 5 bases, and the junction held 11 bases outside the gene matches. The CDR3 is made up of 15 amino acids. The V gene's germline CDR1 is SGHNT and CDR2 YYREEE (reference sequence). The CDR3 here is CASSTISGSTNEQYF. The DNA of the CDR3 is TGTGCCAGCAGCACTATAAGCGGGAGTACGAACGAGCAGTACTTC.